This TCR beta chain is drawn from a study of cytomegalovirus exposure and HLA in healthy donors. Broader study findings: Investigators reported 150 to 200 TCR beta chains as tied to cytomegalovirus. Previous analysis showed most TCR beta V segments were productive about 87% or about 30% of the time. Roughly even sequencing depth across donors was the assumption behind the presence/absence analyses.

The CDR3 contains 15 residues. Unmatched junction bases numbered 6, after V lost 0 bases and J lost 5 bases. Germline lookup yields CDR1 SGHNT and CDR2 YYREEE (reference sequence). PCR was performed using 60 Vbeta and 13 Jbeta primers. Produced via immunoSEQ multiplex PCR; TCRdb's table is partial and in-frame only. The sample carries around 55,000 clones, 55% to 75% recorded once. Turning to this clone: Its antigen is not identified.

Although they were nominally healthy when sampled, donors likely had unrecorded immune exposures. The chain has TRBV5-4 and TRBJ1-1, with 8 bases matching TRBD1. The source is a man aged 35 to 55 in good health and CMV-seropositive. Sequenced sample: PBMCs. Written as DNA, the CDR3 is TGTGCCAGCAGCTTGGGGCAGGGGGCTGGTACTGAAGCTTTCTTT. It encodes CASSLGQGAGTEAFF.